Following are 31 T cell receptor beta chains from one sample sequenced in a study of CD8 T cells in Susac syndrome. Reverse transcription of roughly 0.5 to 1 ug RNA was carried out with random hexamers. TCRdb ran MiXCR on the immunoSEQ multiplex PCR reads and lists one entry per CDR3 protein. The sample shows some 200,000 distinct CDR3 sequences, 85% to 95% of them seen only once. The specimen sequenced was CD8+ T cells from PBMCs. All receptors come from a human donor with Susac syndrome.

This chain links TRBV6-5 with TRBJ2-3, with D uncertain. The CDR3 totals 15 residues. CDR1 and CDR2 (germline): MNHEY, SVGAGI. Trimming removed 2 bases at V and 0 bases at J, with 9 bases between. This chain's CDR3 is CASSYGRLSTDTQYF. For the CDR3, the DNA is TGTGCCAGCAGTTACGGCAGGCTAAGCACAGATACGCAGTATTTT.

The V and J genes are TRBV9 and TRBJ1-5; tentative D call: TRBD1 (6 bases). This CDR3 region has 13 residues. V shed 3 bases and J shed 7 bases, with 11 bases lying between them. Germline V gene lookup returns CDR1 SGDLS and CDR2 YYNGEE. Here the CDR3 DNA reads TGTGCCAGCAGCGACGGGGGCCACCAGCCCCAGCATTTT. Amino acids: CASSDGGHQPQHF.

The chain couples TRBV12-3 or TRBV12-4 to TRBJ2-1, with 9 positions matching TRBD2. V dropped 4 bases and J dropped 3; count of bases not matched to a gene: 7. The CDR3 consists of 16 residues. This CDR3 reads CASSSPSGDVYNEQFF. DNA of the CDR3: TGTGCCAGCAGTTCGCCTAGCGGGGACGTCTACAATGAGCAGTTCTTC.

This rearrangement joins TRBV12-3 or TRBV12-4 to TRBJ1-1, with a possible D match to TRBD1 (6 bases). The CDR3 sequence is 13 residues long. Trimming took off 8 bases at V and 5 bases at J, with 15 bases between the two ends. The CDR3, as DNA: TGTGCCAGCGCATTGGGGGGGCGGACTGAAGCTTTCTTT. Residues: CASALGGRTEAFF.

Here the CDR3 reads CASSVGGAVGTGELFF. In nucleotides, the CDR3 is TGTGCCAGCAGCGTAGGAGGGGCGGTAGGAACCGGGGAGCTGTTTTTT. The chain carries TRBV9 and TRBJ2-2; D assignment may be TRBD1 or TRBD2 (5 bases each). Germline loops: CDR1 SGDLS, CDR2 YYNGEE. The germline V and J ends were trimmed by 0 bases and 5 bases, with 14 bases remaining between them. The CDR3 is 16 amino acids. The full variable domain, with the rest looked up from reference TRBV9 and TRBJ2-2, is DSGVTQTPKHLITATGQRVTLRCSPRSGDLSVYWYQQSLDQGLQFLIQYYNGEERAKGNILERFSAQQFPDLHSELNLSSLELGDSALYFCASSVGGAVGTGELFFGEGSRLTVL.

This chain connects TRBV15 to TRBJ2-1; D may be TRBD1 (6 bases). Trimming left V 4 bases short and J 7 bases short, with 17 bases between. This CDR3 has 15 amino acids. Per germline, CDR1 LNHNV and CDR2 YYDKDF (reference sequence). DNA of the CDR3: TGTGCCACCAGCAATCGACAGGAGGCAGGGAATGAGCAGTTCTTC. Encoded protein: CATSNRQEAGNEQFF.

This clonotype was counted once. The chain joins TRBV11-2 to TRBJ2-1, with a tentative D call TRBD2 (5 bases). The CDR3 is 11 amino acids. CDR1 SGHAT and CDR2 FQNNGV come from the germline V gene. V was cut by 1 base and J by 13 bases, with 8 bases left in between. CDR3 residues: CASSLGTSQFF. The CDR3 bases are TGTGCCAGCAGCTTAGGAACTAGTCAGTTCTTC.

The chain employs TRBV3-1 and TRBJ2-3, with 7 bases matching TRBD1. J lost 0 bases, V lost 4 bases, and 10 bases had no gene match. The CDR3 length is 17 residues. From germline, CDR1 is LGHDT and CDR2 YNNKEL (reference sequence). The CDR3 reads CASSRLYEGASTDTQYF. CDR3 bases: TGTGCCAGCAGCCGACTCTACGAGGGGGCTAGCACAGATACGCAGTATTTT.

This clonotype has a single count. The chain links TRBV29-1 to TRBJ1-1; 9 bases line up with TRBD1. Germline V gives CDR1 SQVTM, CDR2 ANQGSEA. Trimming at V came to 7 bases and at J to 8 bases, leaving 11 bases not matched to a gene. CDR3 size: 13 residues. The CDR3 protein is CSAPGQGYLEAFF. The CDR3 DNA sequence: TGCAGCGCACCGGGACAGGGCTATCTCGAAGCTTTCTTT.

The table lists this clonotype with a count of one. The J gene is TRBJ2-5, the V gene TRBV13, with 8 bases matching TRBD1. With 0 bases clipped from V and 5 bases from J, the junction kept 5 bases outside the gene matches. Looked up from germline, CDR1 is PRHDT and CDR2 is FYEKMQ (reference sequence). The CDR3 covers 15 residues. For the CDR3, the DNA is TGTGCCAGCAGCTTAGGCAGGGGGCTTCGGGAGACCCAGTACTTC. It translates to CASSLGRGLRETQYF.

The chain uses TRBV9 and TRBJ2-1; a possible D gene is TRBD2 (5 bases). The CDR3 extends over 14 amino acids. Germline CDR1 SGDLS, CDR2 YYNGEE. Trimming pared 0 bases from V and 12 bases from J, leaving 16 bases between. CDR3 loop: CASSVEVLGRGQFF. Here the CDR3 DNA reads TGTGCCAGCAGCGTAGAGGTGTTAGGCCGGGGGCAGTTCTTC. The full variable domain, with the rest looked up from reference TRBV9 and TRBJ2-1, is DSGVTQTPKHLITATGQRVTLRCSPRSGDLSVYWYQQSLDQGLQFLIQYYNGEERAKGNILERFSAQQFPDLHSELNLSSLELGDSALYFCASSVEVLGRGQFFGPGTRLTVL.

The chain couples TRBV12-1 to TRBJ1-1; the D call of TRBD1 is as the table states it, not checked on the DNA. TRBV12-1 corresponds to a pseudogene. The CDR3 consists of 13 residues. CDR3 in amino acids: CASRFRGNTEAFF. DNA of the CDR3: TGTGCCAGCAGATTCAGGGGGAACACTGAAGCTTTCTTT.

The V gene is TRBV15, the J gene TRBJ1-4; TRBD1 might be the D (5 bases). CDR3 size: 15 residues. V was clipped by 1 base and J by 2 bases, with 8 bases between them. Germline CDR1 is LNHNV and CDR2 is YYDKDF (reference sequence). The CDR3 DNA is TGTGCCACCAGCAGAGGGAGGGACACTAATGAAAAACTGTTTTTT. Protein: CATSRGRDTNEKLFF. Complete variable domain (other parts from reference TRBV15 and TRBJ1-4): DAMVIQNPRYQVTQFGKPVTLSCSQTLNHNVMYWYQQKSSQAPKLLFHYYDKDFNNEADTPDNFQSRRPNTSFCFLDIRSPGLGDTAMYLCATSRGRDTNEKLFFGSGTQLSVL.

The V gene is TRBV29-1, the J gene TRBJ2-1, with a weak D call TRBD2 (6 bases). Trimming pared 0 bases from V and 3 bases from J, leaving 15 bases between. CDR1 and CDR2 (germline): SQVTM, ANQGSEA. The CDR3 covers 16 residues. In nucleotides, the CDR3 is TGCAGCGTTGAAGATCCCACCGCGGGACTCTACAATGAGCAGTTCTTC. It specifies CSVEDPTAGLYNEQFF.

The chain uses TRBV5-1 and TRBJ2-5; TRBD2 might be the D (5 bases). Germline V gives CDR1 SGHRS, CDR2 YFSETQ. The CDR3 has 17 residues. The germline V and J ends were trimmed by 0 bases and 0 bases, with 15 bases remaining between them. The CDR3 protein is CASSLAEAGKYQETQYF. As DNA, the CDR3 is TGCGCCAGCAGCTTGGCTGAAGCCGGGAAGTACCAAGAGACCCAGTACTTC. Supplemented by reference TRBV5-1 and TRBJ2-5, the full variable domain reads KAGVTQTPRYLIKTRGQQVTLSCSPISGHRSVSWYQQTPGQGLQFLFEYFSETQRNKGNFPGRFSGRQFSNSRSEMNVSTLELGDSALYLCASSLAEAGKYQETQYFGPGTRLLVL.

This chain joins TRBV9 and TRBJ2-1; D remains unclear. V lost 6 bases and J lost 2, with 9 bases in between. CDR1 and CDR2 (germline): SGDLS, YYNGEE. The CDR3 sequence is 13 residues long. This CDR3 reads CASNQPPYNEQFF. The CDR3 region has the DNA TGTGCCAGCAATCAACCTCCCTACAATGAGCAGTTCTTC.

The chain uses TRBV2 and TRBJ1-2, with D possibly TRBD1 on 5 matching bases. From germline, CDR1 is SNHLY and CDR2 FYNNEI. With 6 bases removed from V and 1 base from J, the gap between germline ends came to 12 bases. The CDR3 loop spans 14 amino acids. The chain's CDR3 is CASRTGGINYGYTF. DNA for the CDR3: TGTGCCAGCAGGACGGGGGGGATTAACTATGGCTACACCTTC.

This clonotype has just one count. This chain links TRBV3-1 with TRBJ2-2; D might be TRBD1 (5 bases). The CDR3 runs to 15 residues. Trimming removed 0 bases at V and 3 bases at J, with 8 bases between. The germline V gene encodes CDR1 LGHDT and CDR2 YNNKEL (reference sequence). CDR3 residues: CASSQDVGDTGELFF. For the CDR3, the DNA is TGTGCCAGCAGCCAAGACGTAGGGGACACCGGGGAGCTGTTTTTT.

The V gene is TRBV7-9, the J gene TRBJ2-2; unclear D gene. In germline, CDR1 is SEHNR, CDR2 FQNEAQ (reference sequence). The CDR3 length is 12 residues. V lost 6 bases and J lost 6, with 8 bases in between. CDR3 in amino acids: CASRGIAGELFF. The DNA of the CDR3 is TGTGCCAGCAGAGGGATCGCCGGGGAGCTGTTTTTT.

The chain carries TRBV4-2 and TRBJ2-7; 8 bases are shared with TRBD2. Per the germline V gene, CDR1 is LGHNA and CDR2 is YNFKEQ. The CDR3 spans 15 residues. The junction had 6 bases not matched to a gene; V was cut back by 3 bases and J by 2 bases. CDR3 bases: TGTGCCAGCAGCCAGCCTAGCGGGCTAACCTACGAGCAGTACTTC. The encoded protein is CASSQPSGLTYEQYF.

The V call is TRBV4-1, the J call TRBJ2-3; D may correspond to TRBD1 or TRBD2 (5 bases each). The CDR3 sequence is 14 residues long. Trimming took off 3 bases at V and 6 bases at J, with 13 bases between the two ends. Looked up from germline, CDR1 is MGHRA and CDR2 is YSYEKL. This chain's CDR3 is CASSQGTLVDTQYF. CDR3 sequence (DNA): TGCGCCAGCAGCCAGGGGACCTTGGTTGATACGCAGTATTTT.

This clonotype appeared once. The chain carries TRBV23-1 and TRBJ2-7, with D perhaps matching TRBD2 (5 bases). TRBV23-1 qualifies as an ORF whose function is uncertain. The CDR3 sequence is 15 residues long. The V end lost 7 bases, the J end lost 2 bases, and 18 bases lay between the germline ends. Here the CDR3 reads CASTGGPILAYEQYF. CDR3 in DNA: TGCGCCAGCACCGGAGGACCGATATTAGCCTACGAGCAGTACTTC.

V gene TRBV12-3 or TRBV12-4 combines with J gene TRBJ2-1, with TRBD1 matching over 11 bases. This CDR3 has 14 amino acids. V lost 8 bases, J lost 2 bases, and 2 bases stayed unmatched. This CDR3 is CASGQGAPYNEQFF. DNA of the CDR3: TGTGCCAGCGGACAGGGGGCGCCCTACAATGAGCAGTTCTTC.

The chain has TRBV9 and TRBJ2-5; D is possibly TRBD1 or TRBD2 (7 bases each). This CDR3 has 15 residues. V dropped 4 bases and J dropped 5 bases, with 18 bases sitting between them. Germline values: CDR1 SGDLS, CDR2 YYNGEE. The CDR3 nucleotides read TGTGCCAGCAGCCATAACCGACAGGGAGGGGAGACCCAGTACTTC. Encoded protein: CASSHNRQGGETQYF.

The chain carries TRBV14 and TRBJ2-5, with 11 nucleotides matching TRBD1. V gave up 2 bases and J gave up 5 bases; unmatched junction bases: 7. The germline V gene has CDR1 SGHDN and CDR2 FVKESK. The CDR3 consists of 16 residues. CDR3 nucleotide sequence: TGTGCCAGCAGCCAACTCCCGGGACAGGGGGTGGAGACCCAGTACTTC. It yields the protein CASSQLPGQGVETQYF.

This rearrangement joins TRBV20-1 to TRBJ2-5, with 13 bases that match TRBD2. Per germline, CDR1 DFQATT and CDR2 SNEGSKA (reference sequence). The junction had 1 base not matched to a gene; V was cut back by 5 bases and J by 1 base. The CDR3 loop spans 14 amino acids. The CDR3 spells CSAGTSGTQETQYF. CDR3 coding DNA: TGCAGTGCTGGGACTAGCGGGACCCAAGAGACCCAGTACTTC.

This clonotype was observed a handful of times. V usage is TRBV5-1 and J usage is TRBJ2-2; 10 bases are a match to TRBD2. V lost 4 bases and J lost 2; bases outside the gene matches: 2. This CDR3 comprises 15 residues. Germline CDR1 is SGHRS and CDR2 is YFSETQ. The CDR3 sequence: CASSELAGNTGELFF. For the CDR3, the DNA is TGCGCCAGCAGCGAACTAGCGGGAAACACCGGGGAGCTGTTTTTT.

The chain joins TRBV5-1 to TRBJ2-3; tentative D call: TRBD1 (6 bases). Germline V CDR1 and CDR2: SGHRS, YFSETQ. The CDR3 contains 15 residues. The V end lost 0 bases, the J end lost 3 bases, and 11 bases lay between the germline ends. CDR3 region: CASSLEQGVTDTQYF. The CDR3 DNA reads TGCGCCAGCAGCTTGGAACAGGGCGTAACAGATACGCAGTATTTT.

The V and J genes are TRBV5-6 and TRBJ2-2; D assignment may be TRBD1 or TRBD2 (5 bases each). V was trimmed by 5 bases and J by 1 base, leaving 12 bases between them. In germline, CDR1 is SGHDT, CDR2 YYEEEE. The CDR3 sequence is 15 residues long. CDR3 sequence reads: CASRIWGMNTGELFF. As DNA, the CDR3 is TGTGCCAGCAGAATTTGGGGGATGAACACCGGGGAGCTGTTTTTT.

This clonotype has just one count. The gene calls are TRBV12-3 or TRBV12-4 and TRBJ1-1, with D tentatively TRBD1 (6 bases). This CDR3 contains 13 residues. Trimming removed 7 bases from V and 6 bases from J, with 15 bases in between. This chain's CDR3 is CASTTWTAPEAFF. The CDR3, as DNA: TGTGCCAGCACCACCTGGACAGCCCCTGAAGCTTTCTTT.

This clonotype was seen just once. The chain is built from TRBV4-2 and TRBJ2-1; D is unresolved. Germline V gene sequence: CDR1 LGHNA, CDR2 YNFKEQ. With 4 bases removed from V and 0 bases from J, the gap between germline ends came to 19 bases. This CDR3 is 18 amino acids long. The DNA of the CDR3 is TGTGCCAGCAGCCCTTACTCGGTAGCTTCTTCCTCCTACAATGAGCAGTTCTTC. This codes for CASSPYSVASSSYNEQFF.